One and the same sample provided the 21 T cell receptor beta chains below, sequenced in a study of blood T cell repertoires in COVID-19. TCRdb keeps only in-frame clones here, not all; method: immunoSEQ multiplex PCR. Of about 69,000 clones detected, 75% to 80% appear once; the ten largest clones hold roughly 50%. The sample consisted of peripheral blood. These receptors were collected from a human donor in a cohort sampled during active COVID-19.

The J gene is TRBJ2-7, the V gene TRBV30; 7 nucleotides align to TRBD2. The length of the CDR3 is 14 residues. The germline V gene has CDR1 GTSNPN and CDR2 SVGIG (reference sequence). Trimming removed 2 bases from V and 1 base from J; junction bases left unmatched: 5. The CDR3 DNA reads TGTGCCTGGAGTAGGCGGGGGAGATCCTACGAGCAGTACTTC. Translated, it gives CAWSRRGRSYEQYF.

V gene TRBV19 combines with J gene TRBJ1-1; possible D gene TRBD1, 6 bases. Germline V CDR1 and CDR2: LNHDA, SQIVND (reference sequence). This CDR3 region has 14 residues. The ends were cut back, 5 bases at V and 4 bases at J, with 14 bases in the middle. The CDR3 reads CASSGQGIGTEAFF. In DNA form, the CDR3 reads TGTGCCAGTAGTGGCCAGGGGATAGGCACTGAAGCTTTCTTT.

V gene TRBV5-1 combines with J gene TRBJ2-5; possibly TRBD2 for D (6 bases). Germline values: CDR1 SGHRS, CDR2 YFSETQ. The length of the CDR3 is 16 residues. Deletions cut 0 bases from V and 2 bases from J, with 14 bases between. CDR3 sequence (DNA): TGCGCCAGCAGCTTGGTCGGGGAGGAAAGTCAAGAGACCCAGTACTTC. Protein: CASSLVGEESQETQYF.

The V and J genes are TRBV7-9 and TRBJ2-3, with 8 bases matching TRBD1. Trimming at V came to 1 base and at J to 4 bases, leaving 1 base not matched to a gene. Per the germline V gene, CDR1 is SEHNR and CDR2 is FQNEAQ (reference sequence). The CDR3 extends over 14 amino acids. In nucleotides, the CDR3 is TGTGCCAGCAGCTTAGAACAGGGGGCAGATACGCAGTATTTT. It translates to CASSLEQGADTQYF.

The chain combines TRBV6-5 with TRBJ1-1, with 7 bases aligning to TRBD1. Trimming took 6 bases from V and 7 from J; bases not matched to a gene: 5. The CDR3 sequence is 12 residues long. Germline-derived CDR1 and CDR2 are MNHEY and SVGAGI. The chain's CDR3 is CASRTGLSEAFF. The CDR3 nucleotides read TGTGCCAGCAGGACAGGGTTAAGTGAAGCTTTCTTT.

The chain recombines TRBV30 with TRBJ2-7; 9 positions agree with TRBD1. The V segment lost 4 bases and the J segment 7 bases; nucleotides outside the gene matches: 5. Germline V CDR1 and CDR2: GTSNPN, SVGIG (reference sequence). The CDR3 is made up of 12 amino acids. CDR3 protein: CAWTGTGMEQYF. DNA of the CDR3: TGTGCCTGGACCGGGACAGGGATGGAGCAGTACTTC.

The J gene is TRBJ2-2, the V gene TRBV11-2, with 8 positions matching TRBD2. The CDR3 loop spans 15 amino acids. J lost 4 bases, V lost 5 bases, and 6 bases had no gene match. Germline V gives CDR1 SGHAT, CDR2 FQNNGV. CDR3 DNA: TGTGCCAGCAGCCCCGGGACTAGAACCACCGGGGAGCTGTTTTTT. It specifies CASSPGTRTTGELFF.

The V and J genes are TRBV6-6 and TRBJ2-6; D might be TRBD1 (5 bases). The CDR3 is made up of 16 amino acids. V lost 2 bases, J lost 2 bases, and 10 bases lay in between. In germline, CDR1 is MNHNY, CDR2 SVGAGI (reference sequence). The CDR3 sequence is CASSYGRVPGANVLTF. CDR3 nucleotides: TGTGCCAGCAGTTACGGCAGGGTGCCTGGGGCCAACGTCCTGACTTTC.

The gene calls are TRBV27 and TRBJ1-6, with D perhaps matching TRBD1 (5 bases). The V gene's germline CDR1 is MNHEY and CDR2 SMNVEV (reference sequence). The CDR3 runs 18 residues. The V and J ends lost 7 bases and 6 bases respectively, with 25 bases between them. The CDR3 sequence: CASTLRGWRDGGNSPLHF. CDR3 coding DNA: TGTGCCAGCACCCTAAGGGGATGGCGGGACGGCGGTAATTCACCCCTCCACTTT.

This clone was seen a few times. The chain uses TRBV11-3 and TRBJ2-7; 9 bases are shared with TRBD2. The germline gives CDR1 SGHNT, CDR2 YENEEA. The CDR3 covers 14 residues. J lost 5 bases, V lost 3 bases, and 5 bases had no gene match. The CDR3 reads CASSLSGRFDEQYF. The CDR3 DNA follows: TGTGCCAGCAGCTTGAGCGGGAGGTTCGACGAGCAGTACTTC.

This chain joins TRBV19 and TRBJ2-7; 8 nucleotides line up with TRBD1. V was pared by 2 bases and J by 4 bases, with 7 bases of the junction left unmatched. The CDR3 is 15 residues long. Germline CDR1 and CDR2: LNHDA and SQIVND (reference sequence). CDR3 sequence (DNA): TGTGCCAGTAGTATAATGGACAGGGCCGGTTACGAGCAGTACTTC. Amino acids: CASSIMDRAGYEQYF.

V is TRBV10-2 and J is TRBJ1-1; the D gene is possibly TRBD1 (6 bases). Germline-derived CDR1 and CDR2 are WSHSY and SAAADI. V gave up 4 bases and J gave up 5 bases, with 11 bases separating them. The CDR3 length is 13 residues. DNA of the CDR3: TGCGCCAGCAGTGTGTCAGGGGTGACTGAAGCTTTCTTT. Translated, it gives CASSVSGVTEAFF.

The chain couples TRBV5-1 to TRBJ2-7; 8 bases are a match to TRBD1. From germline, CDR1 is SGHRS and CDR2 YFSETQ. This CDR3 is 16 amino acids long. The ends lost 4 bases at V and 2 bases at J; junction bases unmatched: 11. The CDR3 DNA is TGCGCCAGCAGCGCGGGCTTTGGACAGGGAACCTACGAGCAGTACTTC. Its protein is CASSAGFGQGTYEQYF.

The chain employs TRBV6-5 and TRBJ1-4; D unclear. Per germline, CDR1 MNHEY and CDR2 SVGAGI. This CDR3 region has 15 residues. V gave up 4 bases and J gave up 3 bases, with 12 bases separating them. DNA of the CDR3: TGTGCCAGCAGTTCCGAGGGCGCCTCTAATGAAAAACTGTTTTTT. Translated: CASSSEGASNEKLFF.

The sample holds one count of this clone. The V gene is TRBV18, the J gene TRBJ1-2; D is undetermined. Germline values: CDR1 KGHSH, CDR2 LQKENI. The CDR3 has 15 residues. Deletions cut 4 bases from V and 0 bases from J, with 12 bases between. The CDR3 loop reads CASSQEMEANYGYTF. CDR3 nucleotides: TGTGCCAGCTCACAGGAGATGGAGGCTAACTATGGCTACACCTTC.

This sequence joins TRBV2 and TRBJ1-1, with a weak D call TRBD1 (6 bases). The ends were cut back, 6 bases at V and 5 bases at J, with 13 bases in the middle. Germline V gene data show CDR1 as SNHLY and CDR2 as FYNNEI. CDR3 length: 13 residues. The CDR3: CASRYREGTEAFF. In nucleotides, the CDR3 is TGTGCCAGCAGGTACAGGGAGGGGACTGAAGCTTTCTTT.

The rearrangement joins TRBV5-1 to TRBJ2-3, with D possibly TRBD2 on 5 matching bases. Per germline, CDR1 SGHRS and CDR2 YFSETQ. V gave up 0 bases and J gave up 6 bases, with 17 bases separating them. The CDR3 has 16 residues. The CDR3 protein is CASSLEGGLARDTQYF. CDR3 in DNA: TGCGCCAGCAGCTTGGAAGGCGGACTCGCGCGGGATACGCAGTATTTT.

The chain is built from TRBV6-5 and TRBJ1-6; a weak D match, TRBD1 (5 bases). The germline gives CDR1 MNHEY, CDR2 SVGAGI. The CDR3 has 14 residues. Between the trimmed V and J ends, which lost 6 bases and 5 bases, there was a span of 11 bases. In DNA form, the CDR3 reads TGTGCCAGCAGCCTCGGACACAATAATTCACCCCTCCACTTT. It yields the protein CASSLGHNNSPLHF.

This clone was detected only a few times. This CDR3 reads CASSPEGARNYGYTF. Written as DNA, the CDR3 is TGTGCCAGCAGCCCCGAGGGGGCCCGGAACTATGGCTACACCTTC. The chain couples TRBV7-8 to TRBJ1-2, with 7 bases matching TRBD1. This CDR3 is 15 amino acids long. V shed 5 bases and J 2 bases; nucleotides not matched to a gene: 8. Germline-derived CDR1 and CDR2 are SGHVS and FQNEAQ.

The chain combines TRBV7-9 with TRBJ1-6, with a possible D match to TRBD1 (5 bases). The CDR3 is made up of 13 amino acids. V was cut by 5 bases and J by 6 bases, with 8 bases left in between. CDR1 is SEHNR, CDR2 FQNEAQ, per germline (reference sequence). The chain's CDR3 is CASSPTVNSPLHF. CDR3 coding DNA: TGTGCCAGCAGCCCGACAGTTAATTCACCCCTCCACTTT.

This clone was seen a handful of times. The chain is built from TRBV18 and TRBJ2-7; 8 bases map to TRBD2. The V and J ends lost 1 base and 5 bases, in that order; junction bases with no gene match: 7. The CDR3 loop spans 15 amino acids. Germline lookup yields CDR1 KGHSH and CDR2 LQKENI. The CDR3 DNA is TGTGCCAGCTCACCACGGGGACTAGTTTCGGACGAGCAGTACTTC. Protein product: CASSPRGLVSDEQYF. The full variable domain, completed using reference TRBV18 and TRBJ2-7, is NAGVMQNPRHLVRRRGQEARLRCSPMKGHSHVYWYRQLPEEGLKFMVYLQKENIIDESGMPKERFSAEFPKEGPSILRIQQVVRGDSAAYFCASSPRGLVSDEQYFGPGTRLTVT.